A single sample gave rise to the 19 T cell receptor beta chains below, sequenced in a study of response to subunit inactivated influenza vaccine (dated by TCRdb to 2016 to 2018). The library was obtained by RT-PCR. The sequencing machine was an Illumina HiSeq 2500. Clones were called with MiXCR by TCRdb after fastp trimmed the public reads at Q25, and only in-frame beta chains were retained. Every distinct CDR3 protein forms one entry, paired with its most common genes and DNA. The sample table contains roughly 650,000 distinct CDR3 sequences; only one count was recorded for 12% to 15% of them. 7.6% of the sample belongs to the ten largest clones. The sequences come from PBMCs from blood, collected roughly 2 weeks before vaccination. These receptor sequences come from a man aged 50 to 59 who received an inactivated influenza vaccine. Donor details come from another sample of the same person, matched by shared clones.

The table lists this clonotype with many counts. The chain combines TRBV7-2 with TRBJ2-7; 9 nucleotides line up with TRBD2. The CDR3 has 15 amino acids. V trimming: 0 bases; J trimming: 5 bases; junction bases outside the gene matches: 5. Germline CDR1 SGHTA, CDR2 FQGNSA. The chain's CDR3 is CASSLALAGFNEQYF. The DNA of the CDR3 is TGTGCCAGCAGCTTAGCGCTAGCGGGATTTAACGAGCAGTACTTC. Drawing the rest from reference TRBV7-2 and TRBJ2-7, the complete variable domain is GAGVSQSPSNKVTEKGKDVELRCDPISGHTALYWYRQSLGQGLEFLIYFQGNSAPDKSGLPSDRFSAERTGGSVSTLTIQRTQQEDSAVYLCASSLALAGFNEQYFGPGTRLTVT.

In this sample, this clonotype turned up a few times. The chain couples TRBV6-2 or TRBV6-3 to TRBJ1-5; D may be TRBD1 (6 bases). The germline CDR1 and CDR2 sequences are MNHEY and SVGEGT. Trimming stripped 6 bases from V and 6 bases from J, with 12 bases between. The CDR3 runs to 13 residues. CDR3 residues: CASSHRAPQPQHF. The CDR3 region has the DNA TGTGCCAGCAGCCACAGGGCTCCTCAGCCCCAGCATTTT.

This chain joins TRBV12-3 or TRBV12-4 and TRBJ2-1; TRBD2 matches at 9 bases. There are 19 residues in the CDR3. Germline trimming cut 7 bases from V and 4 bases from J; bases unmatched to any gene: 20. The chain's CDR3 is CASNPKGTSPEGRYNEQFF. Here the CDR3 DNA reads TGTGCCAGCAACCCTAAGGGGACTAGCCCGGAGGGGAGATACAATGAGCAGTTCTTC.

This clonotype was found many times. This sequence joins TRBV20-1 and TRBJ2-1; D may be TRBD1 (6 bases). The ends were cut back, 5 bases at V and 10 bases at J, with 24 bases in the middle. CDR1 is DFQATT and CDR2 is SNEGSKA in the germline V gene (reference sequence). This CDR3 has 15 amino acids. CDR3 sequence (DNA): TGCAGTGCTCCTAACTACGATCAGGGGCGAAAGGAGCAGTTCTTC. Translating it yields CSAPNYDQGRKEQFF.

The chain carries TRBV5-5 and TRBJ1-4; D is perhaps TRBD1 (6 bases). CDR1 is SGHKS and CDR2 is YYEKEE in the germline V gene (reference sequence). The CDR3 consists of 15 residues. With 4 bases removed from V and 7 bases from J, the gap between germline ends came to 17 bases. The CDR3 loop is CASSPEQARGEKLFF. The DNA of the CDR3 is TGTGCCAGCAGCCCAGAACAGGCCAGGGGTGAAAAACTGTTTTTT.

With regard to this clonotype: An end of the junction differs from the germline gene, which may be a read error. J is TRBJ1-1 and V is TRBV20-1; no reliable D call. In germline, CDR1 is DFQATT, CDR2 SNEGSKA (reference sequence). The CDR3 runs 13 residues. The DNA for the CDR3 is TGCAGTGGCAGTGAACTCACGAACACTGAGGCTTTCTTT. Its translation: CSGSELTNTEAFF.

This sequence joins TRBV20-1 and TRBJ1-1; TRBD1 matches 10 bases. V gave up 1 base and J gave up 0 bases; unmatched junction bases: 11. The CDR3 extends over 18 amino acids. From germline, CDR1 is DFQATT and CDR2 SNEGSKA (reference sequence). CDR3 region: CSARASRDRGRVNTEAFF. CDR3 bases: TGCAGTGCTAGAGCCTCCCGGGACAGGGGCCGCGTGAACACTGAAGCTTTCTTT.

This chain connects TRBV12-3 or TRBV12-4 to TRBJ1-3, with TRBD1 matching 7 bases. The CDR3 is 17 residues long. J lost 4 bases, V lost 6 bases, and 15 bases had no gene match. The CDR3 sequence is CASRTSSESGGGNTIYF. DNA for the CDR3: TGTGCCAGCAGAACAAGTTCCGAGTCAGGGGGGGGAAACACCATATATTTT.

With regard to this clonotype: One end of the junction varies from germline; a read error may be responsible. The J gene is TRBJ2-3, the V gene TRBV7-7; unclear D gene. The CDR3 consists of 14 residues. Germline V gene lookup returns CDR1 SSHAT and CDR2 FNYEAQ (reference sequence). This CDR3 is CASSSLPGADTQYF. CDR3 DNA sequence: TGTGCTAGCAGCTCCCTTCCGGGTGCAGATACGCAGTATTTT.

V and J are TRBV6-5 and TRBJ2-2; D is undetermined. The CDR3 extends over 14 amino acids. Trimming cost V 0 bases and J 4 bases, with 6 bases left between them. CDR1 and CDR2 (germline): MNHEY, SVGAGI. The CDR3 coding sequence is TGTGCCAGCAGTTACTCCCCGTTCACCGGGGAGCTGTTTTTT. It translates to CASSYSPFTGELFF.

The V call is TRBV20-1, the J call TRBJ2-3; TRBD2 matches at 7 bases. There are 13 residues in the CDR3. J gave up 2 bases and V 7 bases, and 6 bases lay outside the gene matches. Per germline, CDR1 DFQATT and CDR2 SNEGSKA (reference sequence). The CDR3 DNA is TGCAGTGTTAGCGGGTCTATCACAGATACGCAGTATTTT. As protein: CSVSGSITDTQYF.

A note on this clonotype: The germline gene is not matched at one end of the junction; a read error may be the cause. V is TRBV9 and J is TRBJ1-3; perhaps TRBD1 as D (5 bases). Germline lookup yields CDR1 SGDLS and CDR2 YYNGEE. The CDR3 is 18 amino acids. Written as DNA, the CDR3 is TGTGCCAGCAGCGCCCAAGGGATACCCGGGACTTCGGGAAACATCATATATTTT. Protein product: CASSAQGIPGTSGNIIYF.

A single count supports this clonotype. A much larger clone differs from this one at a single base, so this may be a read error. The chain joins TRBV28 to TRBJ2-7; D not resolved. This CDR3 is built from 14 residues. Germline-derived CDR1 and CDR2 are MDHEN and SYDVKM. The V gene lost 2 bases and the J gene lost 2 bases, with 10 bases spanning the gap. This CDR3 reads CASSLGLRPYEQYF. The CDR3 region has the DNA TGTGCCAGCAGTTTAGGGCTAAGACCCTACGAGCAGTACTTC.

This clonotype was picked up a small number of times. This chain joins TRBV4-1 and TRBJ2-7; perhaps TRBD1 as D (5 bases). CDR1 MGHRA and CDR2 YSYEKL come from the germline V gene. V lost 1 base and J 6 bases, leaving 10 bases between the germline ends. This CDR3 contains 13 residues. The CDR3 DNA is TGCGCCAGCAGCCAAGGTAAAGGGGTCGAGCAGTACTTC. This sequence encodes CASSQGKGVEQYF.

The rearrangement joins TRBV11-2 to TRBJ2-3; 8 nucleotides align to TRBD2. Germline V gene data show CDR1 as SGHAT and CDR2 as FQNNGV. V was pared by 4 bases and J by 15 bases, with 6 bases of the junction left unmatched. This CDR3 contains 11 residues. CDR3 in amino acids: CASSSGGLHYF. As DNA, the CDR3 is TGTGCCAGCAGCTCGGGAGGGCTCCACTATTTT.

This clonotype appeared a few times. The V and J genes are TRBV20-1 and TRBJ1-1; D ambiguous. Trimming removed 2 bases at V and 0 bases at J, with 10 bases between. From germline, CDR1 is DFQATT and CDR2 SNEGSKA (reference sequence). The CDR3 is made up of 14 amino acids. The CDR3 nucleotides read TGCAGTGCTAGACTCCGAGATTTGAACACTGAAGCTTTCTTT. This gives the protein CSARLRDLNTEAFF.

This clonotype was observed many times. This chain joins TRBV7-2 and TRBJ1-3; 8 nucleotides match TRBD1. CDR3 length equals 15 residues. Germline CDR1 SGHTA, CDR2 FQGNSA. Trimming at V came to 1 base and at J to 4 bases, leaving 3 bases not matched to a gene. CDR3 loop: CASSLETGAGNTIYF. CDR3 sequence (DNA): TGTGCCAGCAGCTTAGAGACAGGGGCCGGAAACACCATATATTTT. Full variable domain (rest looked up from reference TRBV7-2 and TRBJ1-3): GAGVSQSPSNKVTEKGKDVELRCDPISGHTALYWYRQSLGQGLEFLIYFQGNSAPDKSGLPSDRFSAERTGGSVSTLTIQRTQQEDSAVYLCASSLETGAGNTIYFGEGSWLTVV.

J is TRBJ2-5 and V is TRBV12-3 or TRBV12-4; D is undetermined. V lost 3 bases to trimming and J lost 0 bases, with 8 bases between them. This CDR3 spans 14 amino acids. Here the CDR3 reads CASSFTRNQETQYF. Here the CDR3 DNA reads TGTGCCAGCAGTTTTACCCGCAACCAAGAGACCCAGTACTTC.

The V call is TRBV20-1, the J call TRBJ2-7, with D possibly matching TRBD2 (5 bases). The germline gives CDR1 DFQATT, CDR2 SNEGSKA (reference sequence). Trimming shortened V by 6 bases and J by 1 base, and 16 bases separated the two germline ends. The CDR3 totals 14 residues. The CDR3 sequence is CSARLVTGSYEQYF. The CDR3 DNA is TGCAGTGCGCGATTGGTGACGGGGTCCTACGAGCAGTACTTC.